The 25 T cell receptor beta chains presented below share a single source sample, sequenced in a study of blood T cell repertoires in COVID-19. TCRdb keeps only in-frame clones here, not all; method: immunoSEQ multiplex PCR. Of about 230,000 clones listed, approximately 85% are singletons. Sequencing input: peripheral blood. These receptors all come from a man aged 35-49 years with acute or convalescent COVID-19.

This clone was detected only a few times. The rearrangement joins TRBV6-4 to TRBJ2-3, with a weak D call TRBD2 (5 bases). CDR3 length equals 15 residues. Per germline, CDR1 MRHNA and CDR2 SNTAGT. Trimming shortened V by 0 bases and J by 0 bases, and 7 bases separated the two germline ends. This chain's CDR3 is CASSDSTGSTDTQYF. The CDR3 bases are TGTGCCAGCAGTGACTCTACGGGGAGCACAGATACGCAGTATTTT.

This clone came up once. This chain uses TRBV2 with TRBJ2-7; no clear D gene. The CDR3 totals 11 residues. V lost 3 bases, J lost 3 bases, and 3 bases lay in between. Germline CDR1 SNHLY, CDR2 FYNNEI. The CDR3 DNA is TGTGCCAGCAGTGACTACTACGAGCAGTACTTC. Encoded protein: CASSDYYEQYF.

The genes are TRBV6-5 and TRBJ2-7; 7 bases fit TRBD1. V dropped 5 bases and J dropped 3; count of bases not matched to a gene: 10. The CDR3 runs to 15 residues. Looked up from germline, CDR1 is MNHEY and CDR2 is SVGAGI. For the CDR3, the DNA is TGTGCCAGCAGTACTCAGGGACAGTCCTTCTACGAGCAGTACTTC. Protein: CASSTQGQSFYEQYF.

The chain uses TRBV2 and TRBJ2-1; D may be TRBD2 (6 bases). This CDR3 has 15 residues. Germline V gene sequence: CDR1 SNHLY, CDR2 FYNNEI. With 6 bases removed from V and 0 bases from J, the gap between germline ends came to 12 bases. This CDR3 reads CASRRDFSSYNEQFF. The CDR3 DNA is TGTGCCAGCAGGAGGGACTTCAGCTCCTACAATGAGCAGTTCTTC.

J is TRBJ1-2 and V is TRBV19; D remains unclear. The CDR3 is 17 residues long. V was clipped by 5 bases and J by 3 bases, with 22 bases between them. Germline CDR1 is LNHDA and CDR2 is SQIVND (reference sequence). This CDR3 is CASSRVWEAGRDYGYTF. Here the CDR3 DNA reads TGTGCCAGTAGTCGGGTATGGGAGGCAGGAAGGGACTATGGCTACACCTTC.

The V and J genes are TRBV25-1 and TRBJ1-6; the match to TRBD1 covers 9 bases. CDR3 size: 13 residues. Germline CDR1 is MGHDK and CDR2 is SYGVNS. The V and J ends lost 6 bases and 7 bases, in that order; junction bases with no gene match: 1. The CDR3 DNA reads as TGTGCCAGCAGCGACAGGGGGAATTCACCCCTCCACTTT. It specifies CASSDRGNSPLHF.

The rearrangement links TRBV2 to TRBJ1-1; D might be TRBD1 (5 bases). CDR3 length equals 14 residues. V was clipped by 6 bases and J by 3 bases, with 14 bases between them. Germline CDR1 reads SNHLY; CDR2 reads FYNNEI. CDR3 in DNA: TGTGCCAGCAGCAGGTCAGACAGACACACTGAAGCTTTCTTT. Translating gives CASSRSDRHTEAFF.

DNA for the CDR3: TGCGCCAGCAGTGGCGGACTAGCGGGGGCAGGGGAGACCCAGTACTTC. It yields the protein CASSGGLAGAGETQYF. The V and J genes are TRBV10-2 and TRBJ2-5; 13 bases match TRBD2. The trim removed 4 bases at V and 5 bases at J, leaving 7 bases unmatched. The CDR3 loop spans 16 amino acids. The germline gives CDR1 WSHSY, CDR2 SAAADI.

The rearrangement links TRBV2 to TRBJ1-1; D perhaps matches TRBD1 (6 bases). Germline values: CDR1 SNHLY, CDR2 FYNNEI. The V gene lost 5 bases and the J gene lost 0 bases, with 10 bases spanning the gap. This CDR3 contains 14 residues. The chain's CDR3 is CASSRQAMNTEAFF. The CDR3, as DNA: TGTGCCAGCAGTCGACAGGCCATGAACACTGAAGCTTTCTTT.

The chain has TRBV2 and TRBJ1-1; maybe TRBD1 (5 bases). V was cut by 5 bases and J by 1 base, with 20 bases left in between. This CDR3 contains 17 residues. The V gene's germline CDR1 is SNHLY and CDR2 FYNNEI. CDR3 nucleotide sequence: TGTGCCAGCAGTCAAGGGACGGGGAGGCAGCAGAACACTGAAGCTTTCTTT. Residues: CASSQGTGRQQNTEAFF. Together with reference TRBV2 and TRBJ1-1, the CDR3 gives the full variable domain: EPEVTQTPSHQVTQMGQEVILRCVPISNHLYFYWYRQILGQKVEFLVSFYNNEISEKSEIFDDQFSVERPDGSNFTLKIRSTKLEDSAMYFCASSQGTGRQQNTEAFFGQGTRLTVV.

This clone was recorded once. The CDR3 region is CASSGTWDEKLFF. For the CDR3, the DNA is TGTGCCAGCTCCGGGACTTGGGATGAAAAACTGTTTTTT. V and J are TRBV2 and TRBJ1-4; perhaps TRBD1 as D (5 bases). The CDR3 contains 13 residues. Germline CDR1 SNHLY, CDR2 FYNNEI. Trimming cost V 8 bases and J 6 bases, with 13 bases left between them.

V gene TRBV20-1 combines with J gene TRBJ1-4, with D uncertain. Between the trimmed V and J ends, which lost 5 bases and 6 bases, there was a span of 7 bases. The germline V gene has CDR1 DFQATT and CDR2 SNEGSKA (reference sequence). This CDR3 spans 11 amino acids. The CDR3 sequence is CSAPFYEKLFF. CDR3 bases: TGCAGTGCTCCCTTTTATGAAAAACTGTTTTTT.

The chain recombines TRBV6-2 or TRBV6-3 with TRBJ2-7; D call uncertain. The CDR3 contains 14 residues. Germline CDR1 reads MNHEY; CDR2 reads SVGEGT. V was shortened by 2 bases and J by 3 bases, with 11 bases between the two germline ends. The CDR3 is CASSYLAGNYEQYF. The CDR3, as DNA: TGTGCCAGCAGTTACCTGGCAGGTAACTACGAGCAGTACTTC.

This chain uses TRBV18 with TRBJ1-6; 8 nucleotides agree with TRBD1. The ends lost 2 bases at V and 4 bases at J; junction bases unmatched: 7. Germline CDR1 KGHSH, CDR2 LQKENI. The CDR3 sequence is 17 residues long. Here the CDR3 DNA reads TGTGCCAGCTCACCAGCGAGACAGGGGTTGTATAATTCACCCCTCCACTTT. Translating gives CASSPARQGLYNSPLHF.

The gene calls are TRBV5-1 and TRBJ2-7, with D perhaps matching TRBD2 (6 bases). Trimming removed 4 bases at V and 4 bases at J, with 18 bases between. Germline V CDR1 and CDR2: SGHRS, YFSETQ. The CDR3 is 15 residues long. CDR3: CASSILGGNGYEQYF. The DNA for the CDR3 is TGCGCCAGCAGCATCCTCGGCGGGAATGGGTACGAGCAGTACTTC.

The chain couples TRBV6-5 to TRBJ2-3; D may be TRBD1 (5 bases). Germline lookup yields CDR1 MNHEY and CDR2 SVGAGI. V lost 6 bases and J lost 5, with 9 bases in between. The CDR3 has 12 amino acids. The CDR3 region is CASRLDRDTQYF. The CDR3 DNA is TGTGCCAGCAGACTTGACAGAGATACGCAGTATTTT.

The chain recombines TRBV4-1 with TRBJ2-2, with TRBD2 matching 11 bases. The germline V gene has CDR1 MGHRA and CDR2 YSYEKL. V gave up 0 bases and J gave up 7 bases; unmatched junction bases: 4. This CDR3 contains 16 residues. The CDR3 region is CASSQERGLAVGELFF. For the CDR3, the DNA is TGCGCCAGCAGCCAAGAAAGGGGACTAGCGGTCGGGGAGCTGTTTTTT.

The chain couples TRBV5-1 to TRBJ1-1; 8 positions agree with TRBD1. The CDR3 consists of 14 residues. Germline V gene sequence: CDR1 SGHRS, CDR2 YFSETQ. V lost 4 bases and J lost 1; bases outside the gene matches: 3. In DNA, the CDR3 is TGCGCCAGCAGCCCGGGACAGGAGAACACTGAAGCTTTCTTT. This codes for CASSPGQENTEAFF.

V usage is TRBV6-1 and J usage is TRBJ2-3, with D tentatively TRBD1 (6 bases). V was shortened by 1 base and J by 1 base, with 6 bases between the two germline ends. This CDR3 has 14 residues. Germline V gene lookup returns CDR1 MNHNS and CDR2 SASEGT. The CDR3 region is CASSEEGGTDTQYF. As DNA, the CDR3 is TGTGCCAGCAGTGAAGAGGGGGGCACAGATACGCAGTATTTT.

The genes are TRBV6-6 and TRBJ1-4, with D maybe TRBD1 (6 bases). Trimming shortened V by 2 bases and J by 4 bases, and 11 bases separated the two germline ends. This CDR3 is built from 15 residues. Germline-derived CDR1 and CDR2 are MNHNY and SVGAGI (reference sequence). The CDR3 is CASSYPGGRNEKLFF. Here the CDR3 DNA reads TGTGCCAGCAGTTACCCCGGGGGGCGTAATGAAAAACTGTTTTTT.

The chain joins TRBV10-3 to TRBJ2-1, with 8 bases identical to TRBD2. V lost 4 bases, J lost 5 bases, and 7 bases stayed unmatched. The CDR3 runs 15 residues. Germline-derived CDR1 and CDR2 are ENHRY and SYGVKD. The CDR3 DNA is TGTGCCATCAGTGGCCTGGAACTAGCGGACAATGAGCAGTTCTTC. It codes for CAISGLELADNEQFF.

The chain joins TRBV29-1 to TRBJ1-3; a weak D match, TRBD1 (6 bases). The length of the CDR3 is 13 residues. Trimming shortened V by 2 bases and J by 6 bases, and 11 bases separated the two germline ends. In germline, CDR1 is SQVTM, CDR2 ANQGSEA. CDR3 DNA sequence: TGCAGCGTTGAACTCGGGGGGCAAAACACCATATATTTT. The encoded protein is CSVELGGQNTIYF.

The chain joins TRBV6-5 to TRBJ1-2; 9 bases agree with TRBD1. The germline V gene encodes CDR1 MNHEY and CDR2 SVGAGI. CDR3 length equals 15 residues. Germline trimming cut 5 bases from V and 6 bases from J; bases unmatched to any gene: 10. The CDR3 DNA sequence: TGTGCCAGCAGTCTTAGTCCCGGGACAGGGAATGGCTACACCTTC. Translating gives CASSLSPGTGNGYTF.

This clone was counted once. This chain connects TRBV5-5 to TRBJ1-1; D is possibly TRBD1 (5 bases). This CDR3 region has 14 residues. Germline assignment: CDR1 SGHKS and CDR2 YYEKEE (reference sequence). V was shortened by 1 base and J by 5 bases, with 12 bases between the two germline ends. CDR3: CASSLRGRVTEAFF. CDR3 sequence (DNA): TGTGCCAGCAGCTTGAGGGGAAGGGTGACTGAAGCTTTCTTT.

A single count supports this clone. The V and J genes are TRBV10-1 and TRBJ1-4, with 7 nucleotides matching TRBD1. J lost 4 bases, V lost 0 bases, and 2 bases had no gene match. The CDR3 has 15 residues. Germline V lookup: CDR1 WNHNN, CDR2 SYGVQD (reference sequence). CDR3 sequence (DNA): TGCGCCAGCAGTGAGTCCACAGGGGATAATGAAAAACTGTTTTTT. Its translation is CASSESTGDNEKLFF.